The present TCR beta chain was sequenced within a study of blood T cell repertoires in COVID-19 (TCRdb year 2020). Regarding the research as a whole: The collaborator samples originated in the United States, Italy and Spain and spanned the acute and convalescent phases of COVID-19. The material from the prospective study consisted of cDNA or gDNA derived from T cells, B-cell-depleted T cells, or PBMCs. Deeply sampled blood TCRbeta repertoires from subjects exposed to, actively infected with, or recovered from COVID-19 were included in the dataset. The repertoires were made available in a free public database intended to serve as a resource for research on the immune response to SARS-CoV-2. The samples were drawn from two sources: the first 160 participants of the ongoing ImmuneRACE study, and 1,200 or so subjects contributed by 6 global collaborators. Nearly every sample came with metadata listing a de-identified subject ID, COVID-19 status, age in years and sex. HLA class I and class II types, where available, came from metadata supplied by the sample provider rather than from assay-based typing. Paper-wide results and their limitations: Clinical and demographic metadata were provided uncurated, with the amount varying by source and participant.

Trimming takes 4 bases off V and 0 bases off J; junction bases not matched to a gene: 3. CDR1 LGHDT and CDR2 YNNKEL were looked up in the germline V gene (reference sequence). The CDR3 contains 16 residues, cysteine and phenylalanine counted. CDR3 DNA is the only sequence kept; it has 48 bases, read in frame from the first base. Each collaborating institution followed its own protocols to collect whole blood in K2EDTA tubes. For TCRbeta analysis, collaborators shipped samples in one of three forms: frozen whole blood, isolated PBMCs, or DNA extracted from either of those sample types. As for this clone: Its antigen target is currently unknown. Base qualities are not at hand, and no much larger clone is one base apart. Other DNA sequences of this sample code for an identical CDR3.

TCRbeta CDR3 regions were amplified from genomic DNA by means of the immunoSEQ Assay, a bias-controlled multiplex PCR. The study's own analysis went as follows. The number of nucleated cells in each sample was estimated from the amplification of reference gene primers within the assay. To quantify the absolute abundance of each unique TCRbeta CDR3 rearrangement, sequence reads were collapsed and filtered. For each sample, productive Simpson clonality was calculated as the square root of Simpson's diversity index across productive rearrangements. This is the immuneACCESS table as TCRdb keeps it, with only in-frame sequences that have V and J called. A part of the clones is gone; compared with another copy, unresolved V genes explain less than half, and the rest is unexplained. V and J calls and clone size come straight from that table; D and trimming were deduced from the DNA. The sample table records some 200,000 clones; 88% of these occur just once. Around 1.4% of the sample belongs to the ten largest clones.

The V and J genes are TRBV3-1 (or the pseudogene TRBV3-2) and TRBJ2-1, and TRBD2 matches 10 of the central bases. The sequenced material came from peripheral blood. The TCR comes from a man aged 18 to 29 with active or convalescent COVID-19. The CDR3 protein: CASSPLAGGSYNEQFF. The nucleotides are TGTGCCAGCAGCCCCTTAGCGGGGGGCTCCTACAATGAGCAGTTCTTC.